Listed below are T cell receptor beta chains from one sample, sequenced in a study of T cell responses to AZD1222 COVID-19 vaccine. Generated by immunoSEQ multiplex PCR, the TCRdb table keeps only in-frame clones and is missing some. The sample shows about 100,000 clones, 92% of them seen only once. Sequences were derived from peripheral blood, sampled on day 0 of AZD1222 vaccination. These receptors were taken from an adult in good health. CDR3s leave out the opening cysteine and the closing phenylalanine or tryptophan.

cdr3_aa: ASSPSGVATEAF; j_call: TRBJ1-1; v_call: TRBV6-5
cdr3_aa: ASSRQGNTEAF; j_call: TRBJ1-1; v_call: TRBV6-5
cdr3_aa: ASSEMTSMETQY; j_call: TRBJ2-5; v_call: TRBV6-1
cdr3_aa: ASSLRFDEQF; j_call: TRBJ2-1; v_call: TRBV28
cdr3_aa: ATSREGIRNEQF; j_call: TRBJ2-1; v_call: TRBV15
cdr3_aa: ASRKPGQGDVGYT; j_call: TRBJ1-2; v_call: TRBV11-2
cdr3_aa: ASSQDWKVRDQPQH; j_call: TRBJ1-5; v_call: TRBV4-1
cdr3_aa: ASHRRQGAKNIQY; j_call: TRBJ2-4; v_call: TRBV28
cdr3_aa: SAPTRTEQY; j_call: TRBJ2-7; v_call: TRBV20-1
cdr3_aa: ASSQEVEPSTDTQY; j_call: TRBJ2-3; v_call: TRBV3-1/TRBV3-2
cdr3_aa: SVTEAYEQY; j_call: TRBJ2-7; v_call: TRBV20-1
cdr3_aa: AINSRTPSSYEQY; j_call: TRBJ2-7; v_call: TRBV10-3
cdr3_aa: ASSMWRGESSYEQY; j_call: TRBJ2-7; v_call: TRBV19
cdr3_aa: ASSLGGIGNTEAF; j_call: TRBJ1-1; v_call: TRBV7-2
cdr3_aa: ASSAPTLPSAMNTEAF; j_call: TRBJ1-1; v_call: TRBV9
cdr3_aa: ASSLNRVGAF; j_call: TRBJ1-1; v_call: TRBV28
cdr3_aa: ASSLVGTNYYTDTQY; j_call: TRBJ2-3; v_call: TRBV5-1
cdr3_aa: ASSFQGADTIY; j_call: TRBJ1-3; v_call: TRBV5-4
cdr3_aa: ATKEREDTDTQY; j_call: TRBJ2-3; v_call: TRBV15
cdr3_aa: ASSFSGTSGSTGELF; j_call: TRBJ2-2; v_call: TRBV7-2
cdr3_aa: ASSDGTSGRAGTGELF; j_call: TRBJ2-2; v_call: TRBV6-1
cdr3_aa: ASSYSTGGPVEQY; j_call: TRBJ2-7; v_call: TRBV6-2/TRBV6-3
cdr3_aa: ASSRGTSVYNEQF; j_call: TRBJ2-1; v_call: TRBV28
cdr3_aa: ASSIQTGETQY; j_call: TRBJ2-5; v_call: TRBV19
cdr3_aa: ASRAGTNEKLF; j_call: TRBJ1-4; v_call: TRBV11-2
cdr3_aa: ATSDGLQGGTEAF; j_call: TRBJ1-1; v_call: TRBV24-1
cdr3_aa: ASSSGGTEAF; j_call: TRBJ1-1; v_call: TRBV27
cdr3_aa: ASSSRLEAF; j_call: TRBJ1-1; v_call: TRBV12-3/TRBV12-4
cdr3_aa: ASSTNRGSNQPQH; j_call: TRBJ1-5; v_call: TRBV6-5
cdr3_aa: ASSWTVYGYT; j_call: TRBJ1-2; v_call: TRBV6-2/TRBV6-3
cdr3_aa: ASSLALTSGGDEQF; j_call: TRBJ2-1; v_call: TRBV7-9
cdr3_aa: ASSFGGGAGYGYT; j_call: TRBJ1-2; v_call: TRBV28
cdr3_aa: ASSPQLAVVGKNIQY; j_call: TRBJ2-4; v_call: TRBV18
cdr3_aa: ASTPLTGLSEKLF; j_call: TRBJ1-4; v_call: TRBV28
cdr3_aa: ASSLALDPPYEQY; j_call: TRBJ2-7; v_call: TRBV5-1
cdr3_aa: SVERLGGYEQY; j_call: TRBJ2-7; v_call: TRBV29-1
cdr3_aa: ASQRDSFTGELF; j_call: TRBJ2-2; v_call: TRBV19
cdr3_aa: ASSLMGKDHYNEQF; j_call: TRBJ2-1; v_call: TRBV7-3
cdr3_aa: ASSLESSPSNEKLF; j_call: TRBJ1-4; v_call: TRBV7-8
cdr3_aa: ASSFFGQGPDIQY; j_call: TRBJ2-4; v_call: TRBV11-2
cdr3_aa: ATSPLQEADEQY; j_call: TRBJ2-7; v_call: TRBV15
cdr3_aa: ASSYSNEGGQPQH; j_call: TRBJ1-5; v_call: TRBV6-5